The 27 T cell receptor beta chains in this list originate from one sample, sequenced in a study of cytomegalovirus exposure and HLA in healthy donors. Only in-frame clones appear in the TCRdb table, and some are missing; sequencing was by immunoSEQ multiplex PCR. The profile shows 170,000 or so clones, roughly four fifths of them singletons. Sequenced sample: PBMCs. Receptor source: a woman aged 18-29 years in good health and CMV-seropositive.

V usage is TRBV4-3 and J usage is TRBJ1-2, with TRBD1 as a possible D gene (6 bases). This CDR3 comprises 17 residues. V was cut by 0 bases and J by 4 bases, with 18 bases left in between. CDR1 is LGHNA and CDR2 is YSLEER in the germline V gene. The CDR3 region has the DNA TGCGCCAGCAGCCAAGAGCCAGGGGACTATACGAGCTATGGCTACACCTTC. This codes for CASSQEPGDYTSYGYTF.

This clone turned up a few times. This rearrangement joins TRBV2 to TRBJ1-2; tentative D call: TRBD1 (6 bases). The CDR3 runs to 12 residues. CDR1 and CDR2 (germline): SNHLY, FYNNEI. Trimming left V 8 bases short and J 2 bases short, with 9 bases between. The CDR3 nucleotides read TGTGCCAGCCGGGACAACAACTATGGCTACACCTTC. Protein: CASRDNNYGYTF.

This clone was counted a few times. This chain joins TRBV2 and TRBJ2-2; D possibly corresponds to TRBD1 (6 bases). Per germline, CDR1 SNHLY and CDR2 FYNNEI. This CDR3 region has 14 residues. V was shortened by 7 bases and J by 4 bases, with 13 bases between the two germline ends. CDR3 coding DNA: TGTGCCAGCATAGCAGGGGTAATCACCGGGGAGCTGTTTTTT. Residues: CASIAGVITGELFF.

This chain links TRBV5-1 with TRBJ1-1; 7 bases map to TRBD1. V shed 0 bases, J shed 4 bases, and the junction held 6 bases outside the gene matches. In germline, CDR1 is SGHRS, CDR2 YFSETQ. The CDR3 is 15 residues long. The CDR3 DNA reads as TGCGCCAGCAGCTTGGGTGGGACAGCCCCCACTGAAGCTTTCTTT. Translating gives CASSLGGTAPTEAFF.

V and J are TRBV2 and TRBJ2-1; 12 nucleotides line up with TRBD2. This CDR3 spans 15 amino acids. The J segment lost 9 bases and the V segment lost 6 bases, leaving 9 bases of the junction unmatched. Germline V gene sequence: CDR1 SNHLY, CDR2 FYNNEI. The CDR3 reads CASRSLAGGRFEQFF. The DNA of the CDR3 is TGTGCCAGCAGGTCCCTAGCGGGGGGGCGGTTTGAGCAGTTCTTC.

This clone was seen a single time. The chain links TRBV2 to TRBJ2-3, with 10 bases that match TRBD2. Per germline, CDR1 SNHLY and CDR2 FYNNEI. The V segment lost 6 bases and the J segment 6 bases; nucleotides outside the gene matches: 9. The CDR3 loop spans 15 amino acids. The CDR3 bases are TGTGCCAGCAGGAGACTAGCGGGCGGATCGGATACGCAGTATTTT. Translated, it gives CASRRLAGGSDTQYF.

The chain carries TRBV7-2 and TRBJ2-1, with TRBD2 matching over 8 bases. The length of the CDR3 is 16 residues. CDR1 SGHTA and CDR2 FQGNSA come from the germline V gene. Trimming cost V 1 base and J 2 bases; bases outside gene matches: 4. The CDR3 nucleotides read TGTGCCAGCAGCTTAGTTGCGGGGGGAACCTACAATGAGCAGTTCTTC. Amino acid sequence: CASSLVAGGTYNEQFF.

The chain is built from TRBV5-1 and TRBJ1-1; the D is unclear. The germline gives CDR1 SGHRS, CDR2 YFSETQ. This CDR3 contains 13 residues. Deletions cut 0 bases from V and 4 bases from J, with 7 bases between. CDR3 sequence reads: CASSLEVSTEAFF. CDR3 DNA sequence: TGCGCCAGCAGCTTGGAAGTTAGCACTGAAGCTTTCTTT.

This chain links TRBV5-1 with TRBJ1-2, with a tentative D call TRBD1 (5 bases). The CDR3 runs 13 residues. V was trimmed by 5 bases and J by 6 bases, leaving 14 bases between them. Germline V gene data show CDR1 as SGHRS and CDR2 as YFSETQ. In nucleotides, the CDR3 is TGCGCCAGCAGTGAGGAGGGGTACCATGGCTACACCTTC. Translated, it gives CASSEEGYHGYTF.

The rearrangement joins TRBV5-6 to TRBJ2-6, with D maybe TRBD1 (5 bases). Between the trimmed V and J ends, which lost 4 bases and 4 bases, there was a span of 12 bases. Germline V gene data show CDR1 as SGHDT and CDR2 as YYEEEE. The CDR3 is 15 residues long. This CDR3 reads CASSASGSGANVLTF. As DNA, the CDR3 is TGTGCCAGCAGCGCGTCAGGGTCCGGGGCCAACGTCCTGACTTTC.

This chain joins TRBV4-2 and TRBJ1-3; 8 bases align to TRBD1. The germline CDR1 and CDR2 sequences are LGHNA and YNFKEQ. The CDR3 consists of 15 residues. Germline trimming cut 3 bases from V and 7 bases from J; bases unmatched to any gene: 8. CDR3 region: CASSQVDRGGNTIYF. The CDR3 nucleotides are TGTGCCAGCAGCCAGGTAGACAGGGGAGGGAACACCATATATTTT.

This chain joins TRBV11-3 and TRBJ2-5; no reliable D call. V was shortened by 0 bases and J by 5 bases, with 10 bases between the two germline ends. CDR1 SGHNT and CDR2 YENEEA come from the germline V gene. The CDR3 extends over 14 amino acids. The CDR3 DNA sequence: TGTGCCAGCAGCTTAGATTATGGTGCGGAGACCCAGTACTTC. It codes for CASSLDYGAETQYF.

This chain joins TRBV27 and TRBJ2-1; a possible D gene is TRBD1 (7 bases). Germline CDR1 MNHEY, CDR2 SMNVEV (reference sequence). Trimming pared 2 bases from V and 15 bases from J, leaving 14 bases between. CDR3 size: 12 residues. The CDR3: CASSLPRGAAFF. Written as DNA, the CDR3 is TGTGCCAGCAGTTTACCCAGGGGGGCTGCGTTCTTC.

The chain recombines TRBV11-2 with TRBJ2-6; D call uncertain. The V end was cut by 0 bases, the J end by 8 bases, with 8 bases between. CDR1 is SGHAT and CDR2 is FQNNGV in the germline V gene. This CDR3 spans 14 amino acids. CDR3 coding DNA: TGTGCCAGCAGCTTAGATTTCCCCACCAACGTCCTGACTTTC. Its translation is CASSLDFPTNVLTF.

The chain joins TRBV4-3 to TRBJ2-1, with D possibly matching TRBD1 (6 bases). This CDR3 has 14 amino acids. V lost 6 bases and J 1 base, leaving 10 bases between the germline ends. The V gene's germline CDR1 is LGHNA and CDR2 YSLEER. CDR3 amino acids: CASSEGVSYNEQFF. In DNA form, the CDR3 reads TGCGCCAGCAGTGAGGGGGTTTCCTACAATGAGCAGTTCTTC.

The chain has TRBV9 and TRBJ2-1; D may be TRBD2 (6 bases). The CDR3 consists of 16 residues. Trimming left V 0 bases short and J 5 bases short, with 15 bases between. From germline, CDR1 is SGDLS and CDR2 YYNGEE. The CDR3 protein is CASSVAEGRRDNEQFF. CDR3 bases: TGTGCCAGCAGCGTAGCGGAGGGGCGGCGAGACAATGAGCAGTTCTTC.

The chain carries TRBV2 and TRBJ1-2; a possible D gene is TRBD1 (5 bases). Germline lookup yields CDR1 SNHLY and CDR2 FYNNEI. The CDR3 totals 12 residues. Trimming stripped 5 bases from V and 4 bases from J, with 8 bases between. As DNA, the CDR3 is TGTGCCAGCAGTACAGGTACCTATGGCTACACCTTC. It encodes CASSTGTYGYTF.

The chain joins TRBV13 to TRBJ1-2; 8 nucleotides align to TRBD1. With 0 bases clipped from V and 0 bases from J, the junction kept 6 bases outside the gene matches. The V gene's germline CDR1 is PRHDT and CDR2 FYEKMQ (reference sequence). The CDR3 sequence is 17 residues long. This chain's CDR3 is CASSLGTGAVANYGYTF. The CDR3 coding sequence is TGTGCCAGCAGCTTAGGGACAGGGGCGGTAGCTAACTATGGCTACACCTTC. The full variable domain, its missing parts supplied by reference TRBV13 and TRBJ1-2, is AAGVIQSPRHLIKEKRETATLKCYPIPRHDTVYWYQQGPGQDPQFLISFYEKMQSDKGSIPDRFSAQQFSDYHSELNMSSLELGDSALYFCASSLGTGAVANYGYTFGSGTRLTVV.

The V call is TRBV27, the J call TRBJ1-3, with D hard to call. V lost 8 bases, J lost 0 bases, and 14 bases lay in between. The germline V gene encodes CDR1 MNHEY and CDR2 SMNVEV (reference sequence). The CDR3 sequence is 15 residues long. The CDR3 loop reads CASRSLGNSGNTIYF. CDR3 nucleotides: TGTGCCAGCCGTTCTTTGGGCAACTCTGGAAACACCATATATTTT.

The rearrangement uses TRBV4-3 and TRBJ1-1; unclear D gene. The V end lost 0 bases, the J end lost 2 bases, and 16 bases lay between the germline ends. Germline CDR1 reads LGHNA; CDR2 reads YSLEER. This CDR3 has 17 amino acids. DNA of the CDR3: TGCGCCAGCAGCCAAGATATGTCGTCAGGCCTCAACACTGAAGCTTTCTTT. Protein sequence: CASSQDMSSGLNTEAFF.

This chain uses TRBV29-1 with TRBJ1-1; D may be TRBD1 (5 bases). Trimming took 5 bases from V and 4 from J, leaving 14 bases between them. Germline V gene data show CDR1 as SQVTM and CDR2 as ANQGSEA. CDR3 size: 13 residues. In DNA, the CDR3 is TGCAGCGTTCATACAGGATCTAGCACTGAAGCTTTCTTT. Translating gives CSVHTGSSTEAFF.

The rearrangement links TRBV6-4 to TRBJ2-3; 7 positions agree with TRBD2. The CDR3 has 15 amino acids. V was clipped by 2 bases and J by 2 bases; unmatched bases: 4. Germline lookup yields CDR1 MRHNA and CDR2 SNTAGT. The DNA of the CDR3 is TGTGCCAGCAGTGACGTGGGGGGGAACACAGATACGCAGTATTTT. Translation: CASSDVGGNTDTQYF.

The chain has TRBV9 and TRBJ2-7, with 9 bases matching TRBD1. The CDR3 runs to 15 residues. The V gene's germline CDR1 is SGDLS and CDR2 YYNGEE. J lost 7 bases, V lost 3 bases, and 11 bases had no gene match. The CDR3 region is CASSGQPGQGGEQYF. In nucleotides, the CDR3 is TGTGCCAGCAGCGGACAGCCGGGACAGGGTGGTGAGCAGTACTTC.

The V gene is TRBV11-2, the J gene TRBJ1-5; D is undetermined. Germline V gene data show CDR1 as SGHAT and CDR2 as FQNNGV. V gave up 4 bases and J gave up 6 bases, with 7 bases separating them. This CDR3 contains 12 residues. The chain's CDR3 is CASSSPGQPQHF. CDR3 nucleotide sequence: TGTGCCAGCAGCTCCCCCGGTCAGCCCCAGCATTTT.

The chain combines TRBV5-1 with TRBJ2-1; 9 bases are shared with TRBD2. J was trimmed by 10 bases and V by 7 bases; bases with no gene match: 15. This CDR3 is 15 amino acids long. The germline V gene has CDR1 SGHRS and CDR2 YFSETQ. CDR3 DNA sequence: TGCGCCAGCCGAGGGGTCCAGCGGGGGGCTTGGGAGCAGTTCTTC. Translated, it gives CASRGVQRGAWEQFF. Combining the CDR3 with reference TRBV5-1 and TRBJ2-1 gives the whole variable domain KAGVTQTPRYLIKTRGQQVTLSCSPISGHRSVSWYQQTPGQGLQFLFEYFSETQRNKGNFPGRFSGRQFSNSRSEMNVSTLELGDSALYLCASRGVQRGAWEQFFGPGTRLTVL.

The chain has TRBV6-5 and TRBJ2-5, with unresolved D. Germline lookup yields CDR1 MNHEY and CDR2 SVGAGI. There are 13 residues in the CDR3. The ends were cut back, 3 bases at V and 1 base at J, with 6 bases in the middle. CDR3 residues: CASSYLLQETQYF. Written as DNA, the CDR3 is TGTGCCAGCAGTTATTTACTCCAAGAGACCCAGTACTTC.

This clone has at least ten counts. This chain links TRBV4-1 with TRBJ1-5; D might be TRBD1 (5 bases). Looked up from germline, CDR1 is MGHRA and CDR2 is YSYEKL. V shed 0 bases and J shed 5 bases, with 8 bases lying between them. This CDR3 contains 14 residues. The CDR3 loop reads CASSQEEGDQPQHF. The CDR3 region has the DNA TGCGCCAGCAGCCAAGAGGAAGGGGATCAGCCCCAGCATTTT.